Shown below are 10 T cell receptor beta chains from a single sample sequenced in a study of blood T cells in healthy people across ages. With a J-beta primer mix and a sample-barcoded 5' primer, a second PCR ran about 7 to 12 cycles. TCRdb recomputed calls from the 5' RACE reads with MiXCR, one row per CDR3 protein. The table has about 720,000 distinct CDR3 sequences, around 25% seen once. The same sample was also used in a study of T cells of mothers and their children.

Input material: blood. The receptors shown here come from a boy aged 5-17 years in good health.

V and J are TRBV29-1 and TRBJ2-7; D unclear. Between the trimmed V and J ends, which lost 3 bases and 2 bases, there was a span of 8 bases. Germline V gene data show CDR1 as SQVTM and CDR2 as ANQGSEA. The CDR3 contains 12 residues. The DNA of the CDR3 is TGCAGCGTTGAGGACGGAGCCTACGAGCAGTACTTC. Translated, it gives CSVEDGAYEQYF.

The chain couples TRBV6-1 to TRBJ2-7; D gene ambiguous. Per the germline V gene, CDR1 is MNHNS and CDR2 is SASEGT. The CDR3 consists of 15 residues. The ends were cut back, 2 bases at V and 2 bases at J, with 13 bases in the middle. The CDR3 is CASSERGGITYEQYF. The CDR3 coding sequence is TGTGCCAGCAGTGAACGAGGCGGTATAACCTACGAGCAGTACTTC.

This clonotype was counted a few times. The CDR3 sequence: CSAKGLAGADTQYF. CDR3 DNA: TGCAGTGCTAAGGGACTAGCAGGCGCAGATACGCAGTATTTT. The gene calls are TRBV20-1 and TRBJ2-3; 9 nucleotides align to TRBD2. This CDR3 has 14 residues. The germline gives CDR1 DFQATT, CDR2 SNEGSKA (reference sequence). Germline trimming cut 4 bases from V and 4 bases from J; bases unmatched to any gene: 6.

There are a few counts of this clonotype. The chain uses TRBV19 and TRBJ1-2, with TRBD1 matching over 12 bases. Germline V gene data show CDR1 as LNHDA and CDR2 as SQIVND (reference sequence). The V and J ends lost 5 bases and 8 bases, in that order; junction bases with no gene match: 6. The CDR3 sequence is 14 residues long. The DNA of the CDR3 is TGTGCCAGTAGTTCCGGGACAGGGGGCGACGGCTACACCTTC. Translated, it gives CASSSGTGGDGYTF. Combining the CDR3 with reference TRBV19 and TRBJ1-2 gives the whole variable domain DGGITQSPKYLFRKEGQNVTLSCEQNLNHDAMYWYRQDPGQGLRLIYYSQIVNDFQKGDIAEGYSVSREKKESFPLTVTSAQKNPTAFYLCASSSGTGGDGYTFGSGTRLTVV.

The chain recombines TRBV15 with TRBJ2-6; tentatively, D is TRBD2 (5 bases). The V end was cut by 8 bases, the J end by 0 bases, with 11 bases between. The CDR3 loop spans 15 amino acids. CDR1 and CDR2 (germline): LNHNV, YYDKDF (reference sequence). CDR3 nucleotides: TGTGCCACCGGCATCGGGGACTCTGGGGCCAACGTCCTGACTTTC. The encoded protein is CATGIGDSGANVLTF.

The CDR3: CASSPGSGEKLFF. In DNA, the CDR3 is TGTGCCAGCTCGCCTGGGTCCGGAGAAAAACTGTTTTTT. The V gene is TRBV18, the J gene TRBJ1-4; no firm D call. Looked up from germline, CDR1 is KGHSH and CDR2 is LQKENI. V lost 6 bases, J lost 8 bases, and 13 bases lay in between. This CDR3 has 13 residues.

The gene calls are TRBV27 and TRBJ1-4; D may be TRBD1 (5 bases). Trimming stripped 3 bases from V and 7 bases from J, with 21 bases between. CDR1 is MNHEY and CDR2 is SMNVEV in the germline V gene (reference sequence). The CDR3 contains 17 residues. The CDR3 nucleotides read TGTGCCAGCAGTTTCCGGGACCCGACAGCCGGAGGTGAAAAACTGTTTTTT. Protein product: CASSFRDPTAGGEKLFF.

The V and J genes are TRBV7-9 and TRBJ1-2, with TRBD1 as a possible D gene (6 bases). CDR1 is SEHNR, CDR2 FQNEAQ, per germline (reference sequence). V lost 5 bases, J lost 2 bases, and 12 bases lay in between. The CDR3 is made up of 14 amino acids. The CDR3 here is CASSAGQLNYGYTF. CDR3 nucleotide sequence: TGTGCCAGCAGCGCCGGACAGCTAAACTATGGCTACACCTTC.

This chain links TRBV7-2 with TRBJ2-1; no clear D. CDR3 length: 13 amino acids. With 0 bases removed from V and 7 bases from J, the gap between germline ends came to 7 bases. From germline, CDR1 is SGHTA and CDR2 FQGNSA. The DNA of the CDR3 is TGTGCCAGCAGCTTAGCGGCACAAAATGAGCAGTTCTTC. This codes for CASSLAAQNEQFF.

The rearrangement links TRBV20-1 to TRBJ2-1; 7 bases map to TRBD2. Per germline, CDR1 DFQATT and CDR2 SNEGSKA (reference sequence). The junction had 7 bases not matched to a gene; V was cut back by 0 bases and J by 2 bases. This CDR3 is built from 16 residues. CDR3: CSARDFQGGTYNEQFF. CDR3 in DNA: TGCAGTGCTAGAGATTTTCAGGGAGGGACCTACAATGAGCAGTTCTTC.